In this sample, the clone carrying this TCR beta chain turned up many times. Its antigen is not identified. The CDR3 has 14 residues. Losses at the gene ends were 3 bases for V and 7 bases for J; bases not matched to a gene: 3. Germline V gene lookup returns CDR1 KGHSH and CDR2 LQKENI. This sample was included in a study of T-cell memory formation after mild COVID-19. Study context: There were largely donor-specific TCR clusters. Whole-study results and caveats: CD4+ contracting clones were found mainly in CM and EM, and CD8+ ones in EMRA.

TCRdb re-called the 5' RACE reads through MiXCR, storing one row per CDR3 protein. The data hold approximately 400,000 distinct CDR3 sequences, with less than 25% observed a single time. The chain carries TRBV18 and TRBJ2-1; 10 bases fit TRBD2. Material: PBMCs or a T cell subset sorted from them (not recorded which). This TCR derives from an adult woman who had mild COVID-19 (a few samples of this study predate the infection). Cell type and time point are not known. The DNA for the CDR3 is TGTGCCAGCTCACCGACTAGCGGGTCGAATGAGCAGTTCTTC. Translated: CASSPTSGSNEQFF.